These T cell receptor delta chains were read from a single sample in a study of DNA immune sequencing with unique molecular identifiers. TCRdb reanalysed the multiplex PCR reads with CATT. This table has 2,500 or so delta-chain clones, almost 8.5% appearing once. Sequenced: gamma-delta T cells enriched from blood buffy coat, or unenriched PBMCs (not recorded which). The origin of the receptors is a human donor in good health. Each CDR3 is given with its conserved first and last residue. The D gene is left open where the match is weak. The size entry is marked missing in some rows and otherwise reads once, few, many or a size class.

V gene	D gene	CDR3 length	J gene	clone size	CDR3 protein	CDR3 DNA
TRDV2	TRDD3	17	TRDJ1	medium-sized	CACDGLGDRLYTDKLIF	TGTGCCTGTGACGGTCTGGGGGATAGACTGTACACCGATAAACTCATCTTT
TRDV2	TRDD3	19	TRDJ3	many	CACDITGGLSSWDTRQMFF	TGTGCCTGTGACATTACTGGGGGACTGAGCTCCTGGGACACCCGACAGATGTTTTTC
TRDV2	TRDD3	20	TRDJ3	medium-sized	CACDMTGGYEVGWDTRQMFF	TGTGCCTGTGACATGACTGGGGGATACGAAGTGGGATGGGACACCCGACAGATGTTTTTC
TRDV2	.	19	TRDJ1	many	CACDTIGGYLPREADKLIF	TGTGCCTGTGACACGATTGGGGGGTATCTTCCGAGGGAGGCCGATAAACTCATCTTT
TRDV2	.	18	TRDJ1	many	CACDSLIAPTTLTDKLIF	TGTGCCTGTGACAGTCTCATCGCTCCCACTACCCTCACCGATAAACTCATCTTT
TRDV2	.	13	TRDJ1	.	CACDGLGDDELIF	TGTGCCTGTGACGGGCTCGGGGATGACGAACTCATCTTT
TRDV1	TRDD3	21	TRDJ1	.	CALGDSGLPLYWGSYTDKLIF	TGTGCTCTTGGGGACTCAGGCCTTCCCCTCTACTGGGGGTCGTACACCGATAAACTCATCTTT
TRDV2	TRDD3	17	TRDJ1	medium-sized	CACSFLGIQGRTDKLIF	TGTGCCTGTTCGTTTCTGGGGATACAGGGGCGCACCGATAAACTCATCTTT
TRDV2	TRDD3	21	TRDJ3	.	CACDTVRWGMNSSWDTRQMFF	TGTGCCTGTGACACCGTTCGATGGGGGATGAATAGCTCCTGGGACACCCGACAGATGTTTTTC
TRDV2	.	14	TRDJ1	many	CACDTLRLTDKLIF	TGTGCCTGTGACACGCTCCGGCTCACCGATAAACTCATCTTT
TRDV2	TRDD3	20	TRDJ3	medium-sized	CACDLVLGDTGSWDTRQMFF	TGTGCCTGTGACCTCGTACTGGGGGATACGGGCTCCTGGGACACCCGACAGATGTTTTTC
TRDV2	.	17	TRDJ1	.	CACDLVSGDASTDKLIF	TGTGCCTGTGACCTCGTATCCGGGGACGCATCCACTGATAAACTCATCTTT
TRDV2	.	13	TRDJ1	medium-sized	CACDTGISDKLIF	TGTGCCTGTGACACGGGGATTTCCGATAAACTCATCTTT